This entry concerns a single T cell receptor (beta chain). Trimming left V 7 bases short and J 1 base short, with 14 bases between. CDR1 and CDR2 from the germline V gene are MNHNS and SASEGT. The CDR3 is 15 amino acids. The study drew its donors from healthy HIV-negative adults without recent acute infections or vaccinations. Caucasian adults living in Nashville, Tennessee, provided all samples. This entry is derived from a study of shared clonotypes between healthy human individuals. Per the original methods: Filtering differed because ImmunoSEQ produced junction-only sequences that carried no quality scores. Sequencing used immunoSEQ multiplex PCR; TCRdb keeps in-frame clones, though not all of them. That table gives V, J and clone size, and the DNA gave D and trimming. In the table there are hundreds of thousands of clones, about 80% of which are singletons.

This TCR came from a middle-aged woman in good health. Some clones in this sample may be carry-over from other donors' samples. The sample was PBMCs. The chain employs TRBV6-1 and TRBJ2-1; the D gene could be TRBD1 or TRBD2 (6 bases each). CDR3 DNA sequence: TGTGCCAGCACCTGGAGGGGGGTGTCCTACAATGAGCAGTTCTTC. This codes for CASTWRGVSYNEQFF.